The 18 T cell receptor beta chains listed next were all sequenced from one sample in a study of OX40 agonist ivuxolimab in advanced cancers. Assay used: immunoSEQ multiplex PCR; TCRdb lists only in-frame clones, some missing. The sample yields fewer than 40,000 clones, around 76% seen once. The sample in question was CD4+ or CD8+ T cells sorted from blood, obtained in a trial of the OX40 agonist ivuxolimab. These receptors originate from an adult with an advanced solid tumor such as melanoma, head and neck, liver or kidney cancer.

Only a few counts were recorded for this clone. DNA of the CDR3: TGCGCCAGCAGTTCACTTCAGGGGGCGGGTGTTCGCAATGAGCAGTTCTTC. The encoded protein is CASSSLQGAGVRNEQFF. The chain combines TRBV10-1 with TRBJ2-1; 8 bases are shared with TRBD1. This CDR3 contains 17 residues. With V trimmed by 5 bases and J by 6 bases, 15 bases remained unmatched. CDR1 WNHNN and CDR2 SYGVQD come from the germline V gene (reference sequence).

This clone was picked up a small number of times. The genes are TRBV27 and TRBJ2-1; no clear D gene. The CDR3 has 11 residues. V was clipped by 5 bases and J by 4 bases, with 3 bases between them. Germline V CDR1 and CDR2: MNHEY, SMNVEV (reference sequence). CDR3 bases: TGTGCCAGCAGTGAATACAATGAGCAGTTCTTC. This translates into CASSEYNEQFF.

V usage is TRBV7-9 and J usage is TRBJ2-1, with TRBD2 as a possible D gene (6 bases). Germline CDR1 and CDR2: SEHNR and FQNEAQ (reference sequence). The CDR3 is 13 amino acids. V dropped 5 bases and J dropped 8 bases, with 13 bases sitting between them. CDR3 nucleotide sequence: TGTGCCAGCAGCCCCCCTAGCGTCCATGAGCAGTTCTTC. The encoded protein is CASSPPSVHEQFF. Full variable domain (remainder filled in from reference TRBV7-9 and TRBJ2-1): DTGVSQNPRHKITKRGQNVTFRCDPISEHNRLYWYRQTLGQGPEFLTYFQNEAQLEKSRLLSDRFSAERPKGSFSTLEIQRTEQGDSAMYLCASSPPSVHEQFFGPGTRLTVL.

The chain recombines TRBV29-1 with TRBJ2-5, with no clear D. V lost 5 bases, J lost 5 bases, and 9 bases lay in between. The CDR3 sequence is 11 residues long. CDR1 is SQVTM, CDR2 ANQGSEA, per germline. The CDR3 nucleotides read TGCAGCGTTCTGGGGTTCGAGACCCAGTACTTC. Translated: CSVLGFETQYF.

The count of this clone is one. The rearrangement links TRBV19 to TRBJ1-5, with D unresolved. The CDR3 is 14 amino acids. V dropped 7 bases and J dropped 0 bases, with 10 bases sitting between them. Germline loops: CDR1 LNHDA, CDR2 SQIVND (reference sequence). This chain's CDR3 is CASTVGPSNQPQHF. The CDR3 DNA follows: TGTGCCAGTACGGTAGGGCCTAGCAATCAGCCCCAGCATTTT.

The chain recombines TRBV27 with TRBJ2-2, with D possibly matching TRBD2 (6 bases). Per germline, CDR1 MNHEY and CDR2 SMNVEV (reference sequence). Trimming left V 6 bases short and J 2 bases short, with 19 bases between. The CDR3 totals 17 residues. The CDR3 bases are TGTGCCAGCAGCCGCATGGGGGGACTGTCTAACACCGGGGAGCTGTTTTTT. It is translated as CASSRMGGLSNTGELFF.

The chain is built from TRBV6-5 and TRBJ2-1; D not resolved. CDR1 MNHEY and CDR2 SVGAGI come from the germline V gene. Trimming pared 1 base from V and 7 bases from J, leaving 11 bases between. This CDR3 comprises 14 residues. CDR3 DNA: TGTGCCAGCAGTTACTTGCAGATTTCTAATGAGCAGTTCTTC. Translating gives CASSYLQISNEQFF.

Only one count was recorded for this clone. The chain joins TRBV2 to TRBJ2-3, with D uncertain. CDR1 and CDR2 from the germline V gene are SNHLY and FYNNEI. The length of the CDR3 is 13 residues. Trimming stripped 8 bases from V and 3 bases from J, with 12 bases between. The CDR3 here is CASYLRRTDTQYF. For the CDR3, the DNA is TGTGCCAGCTATTTGCGAAGGACAGATACGCAGTATTTT.

This sequence joins TRBV7-2 and TRBJ2-6; 9 nucleotides match TRBD1. This CDR3 is 17 amino acids long. V was clipped by 5 bases and J by 4 bases; unmatched bases: 9. Germline loops: CDR1 SGHTA, CDR2 FQGNSA. Written as DNA, the CDR3 is TGTGCCAGCAGCCCGGGACAGGGCCTTGCCGGGGCCAACGTCCTGACTTTC. Its protein is CASSPGQGLAGANVLTF.

By share of the sample, this clone is medium-sized. This chain links TRBV7-9 with TRBJ2-7; D perhaps matches TRBD2 (6 bases). This CDR3 has 15 residues. Germline assignment: CDR1 SEHNR and CDR2 FQNEAQ (reference sequence). V gave up 2 bases and J gave up 5 bases, with 16 bases separating them. CDR3 in amino acids: CASSLNGGDGDEQYF. The DNA of the CDR3 is TGTGCCAGCAGCTTAAATGGAGGGGACGGGGACGAGCAGTACTTC.

The rearrangement joins TRBV27 to TRBJ2-1; TRBD2 agrees at 7 bases. V lost 6 bases and J lost 9; bases outside the gene matches: 11. CDR1 and CDR2 (germline): MNHEY, SMNVEV (reference sequence). The CDR3 sequence is 14 residues long. The CDR3 bases are TGTGCCAGCAGGACAAAGGGACTACCCGTTGAGCAGTTCTTC. As protein: CASRTKGLPVEQFF.

This clone was seen only a few times. V is TRBV2 and J is TRBJ2-5; TRBD1 might be the D (6 bases). With 8 bases removed from V and 2 bases from J, the gap between germline ends came to 15 bases. Germline CDR1 is SNHLY and CDR2 is FYNNEI. The CDR3 extends over 14 amino acids. The CDR3, as DNA: TGTGCCAGCGGAGGTGGGGGCGGACAAGAGACCCAGTACTTC. It encodes CASGGGGGQETQYF.

The gene calls are TRBV5-1 and TRBJ2-7; maybe TRBD1 (6 bases). The CDR3 loop spans 14 amino acids. CDR1 is SGHRS and CDR2 is YFSETQ in the germline V gene. V dropped 3 bases and J dropped 2 bases, with 12 bases sitting between them. CDR3 sequence reads: CASSSRQAPYEQYF. For the CDR3, the DNA is TGCGCCAGCAGCTCGCGACAGGCTCCCTACGAGCAGTACTTC.

The chain combines TRBV21-1 with TRBJ2-5. TRBV21-1 is noted as a pseudogene. The CDR3 contains 10 residues. The CDR3 spells CASSKGTQYF. The CDR3 DNA reads TGTGCCAGCAGCAAGGGGACCCAGTACTTC.

The CDR3 sequence is CASSLAVSPTNEKLFF. The CDR3 DNA is TGTGCCAGCAGCTTGGCGGTCTCCCCAACTAATGAAAAACTGTTTTTT. The chain has TRBV5-6 and TRBJ1-4; D unclear. The germline V and J ends were trimmed by 0 bases and 0 bases, with 9 bases remaining between them. This CDR3 contains 16 residues. The germline CDR1 and CDR2 sequences are SGHDT and YYEEEE.

V and J are TRBV19 and TRBJ1-2, with no clear D. The germline gives CDR1 LNHDA, CDR2 SQIVND (reference sequence). Trimming removed 4 bases at V and 7 bases at J, with 10 bases between. There are 12 residues in the CDR3. CDR3 protein: CASSTRRSGYTF. The CDR3 DNA sequence: TGTGCCAGTAGTACCAGGAGGTCTGGCTACACCTTC.

The V call is TRBV5-6, the J call TRBJ1-1; no clear D gene. V was clipped by 3 bases and J by 2 bases, with 5 bases between them. The CDR3 extends over 12 amino acids. Germline lookup yields CDR1 SGHDT and CDR2 YYEEEE. This CDR3 is CASSWANTEAFF. CDR3 DNA sequence: TGTGCCAGCAGCTGGGCCAACACTGAAGCTTTCTTT.

The rearrangement joins TRBV28 to TRBJ1-4, with D unresolved. The V end lost 6 bases, the J end lost 4 bases, and 21 bases lay between the germline ends. This CDR3 region has 17 residues. The germline gives CDR1 MDHEN, CDR2 SYDVKM. As DNA, the CDR3 is TGTGCCAGCAGCCGGTTCCCTAAAGGTCCCATTAATGAAAAACTGTTTTTT. Amino acids: CASSRFPKGPINEKLFF.